This T cell receptor beta chain was found in a study of blood T cell repertoires in COVID-19. Study-wide background: From the United States, Italy and Spain came samples of acute and convalescent COVID-19. PBMCs, B-cell-depleted T cells, or T cells were the source of the cDNA or gDNA that made up the material.

This CDR3 has 15 amino acids. Trimming removed 5 bases from V and 8 bases from J; junction bases left unmatched: 11. The germline V gene has CDR1 LNHDA and CDR2 SQIVND (reference sequence). In the source study's methods: Amplifying reference gene primers gave estimates of nucleated cell counts. Measured with immunoSEQ multiplex PCR; TCRdb has only the in-frame clones, and not every one. V and J calls and clone size are those listed in that table; D and trimming were worked out from the DNA. The repertoire holds more than 35,000 clones, with about four fifths as singletons. The TCR sequence derives from a man over 45 with active or convalescent COVID-19. The chain has TRBV19 and TRBJ1-2, with 10 bases matching TRBD1. Sequencing was done on a sample of peripheral blood. The CDR3 sequence is CASSPQAGTGEGYTF. Written as DNA, the CDR3 is TGTGCCAGTAGTCCCCAGGCAGGGACAGGGGAGGGCTACACCTTC.